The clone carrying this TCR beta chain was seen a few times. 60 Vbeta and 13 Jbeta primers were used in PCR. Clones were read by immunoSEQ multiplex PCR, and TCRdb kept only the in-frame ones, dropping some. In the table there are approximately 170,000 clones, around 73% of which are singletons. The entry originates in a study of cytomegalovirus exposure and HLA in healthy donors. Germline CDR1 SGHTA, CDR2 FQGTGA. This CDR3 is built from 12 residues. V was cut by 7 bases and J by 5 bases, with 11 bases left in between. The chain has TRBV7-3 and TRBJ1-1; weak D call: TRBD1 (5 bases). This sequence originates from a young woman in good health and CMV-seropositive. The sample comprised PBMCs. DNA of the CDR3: TGTGCCAGCAAAACGCAGGGTACTGAAGCTTTCTTT. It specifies CASKTQGTEAFF. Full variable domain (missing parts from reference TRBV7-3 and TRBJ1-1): GAGVSQTPSNKVTEKGKYVELRCDPISGHTALYWYRQSLGQGPEFLIYFQGTGAADDSGLPNDRFFAVRPEGSVSTLKIQRTERGDSAVYLCASKTQGTEAFFGQGTRLTVV.